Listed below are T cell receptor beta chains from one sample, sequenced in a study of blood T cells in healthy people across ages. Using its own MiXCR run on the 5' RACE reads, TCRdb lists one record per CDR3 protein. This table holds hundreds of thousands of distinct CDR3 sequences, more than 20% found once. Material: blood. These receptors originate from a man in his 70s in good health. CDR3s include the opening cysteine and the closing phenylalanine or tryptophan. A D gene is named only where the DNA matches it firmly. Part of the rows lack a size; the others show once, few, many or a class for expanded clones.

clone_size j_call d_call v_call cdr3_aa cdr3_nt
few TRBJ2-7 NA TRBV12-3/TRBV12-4 CASSRGLPYEQYF TGTGCCAGCAGCAGGGGCTTGCCCTACGAGCAGTACTTC
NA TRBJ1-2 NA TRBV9 CASSVSGHRHGYTF TGTGCCAGCAGCGTGTCAGGCCACCGCCATGGCTACACCTTC
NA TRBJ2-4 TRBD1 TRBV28 CASSLDRGVINIQYF TGTGCCAGCAGCCTTGACAGGGGCGTGATAAACATTCAGTACTTC
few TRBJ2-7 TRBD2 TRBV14 CASSQDRAGGIKQYF TGTGCCAGCAGCCAAGATCGCGCGGGAGGTATCAAGCAGTACTTC
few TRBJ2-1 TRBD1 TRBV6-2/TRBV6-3 CASSYWATGPSYNEQFF TGTGCCAGCAGTTACTGGGCGACAGGGCCCTCCTACAATGAGCAGTTCTTC
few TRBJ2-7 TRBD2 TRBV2 CASSGLAGVEQYF TGTGCCAGCAGTGGACTAGCGGGAGTGGAGCAGTACTTC
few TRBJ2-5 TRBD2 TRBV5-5 CASSLRREPKLF TGTGCCAGCAGCTTAAGGCGGGAGCCCAAATTATTC
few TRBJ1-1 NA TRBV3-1 CASRTGGEAFF TGTGCCAGCCGGACGGGGGGTGAGGCTTTCTTT
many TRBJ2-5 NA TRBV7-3 CASGVSQETQYF TGTGCCAGCGGCGTTTCTCAAGAGACCCAGTACTTC
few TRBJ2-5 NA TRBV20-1 CSATPARGQETQYF TGCAGTGCCACCCCCGCCCGCGGCCAAGAGACCCAGTACTTC
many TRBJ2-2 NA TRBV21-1 CASSTQNRTSNTGELFF TGTGCCAGCAGCACCCAAAACCGAACCTCGAACACCGGGGAGCTGTTTTTT
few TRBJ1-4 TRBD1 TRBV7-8 CASSLTGDPEKLFF TGTGCCAGCAGCTTGACAGGGGACCCTGAAAAACTGTTTTTT
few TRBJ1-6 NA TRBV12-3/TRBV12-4 CASSQLQNSPLHF TGTGCCAGCAGTCAGTTACAGAATTCACCCCTCCACTTT
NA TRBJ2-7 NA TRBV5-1 CASSSGPTVGGYEQYF TGCGCCAGCAGCTCGGGCCCTACAGTTGGTGGCTACGAGCAGTACTTC
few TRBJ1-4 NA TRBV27 CASKGPAGKLFF TGTGCCAGCAAGGGCCCGGCTGGAAAACTGTTTTTT
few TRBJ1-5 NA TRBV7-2 CASSLQPNQPQHF TGTGCCAGCAGCTTACAGCCTAATCAGCCCCAGCATTTT
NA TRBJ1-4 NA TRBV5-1 CASSPRPVSGGGEKLFF TGCGCCAGCAGCCCCCGGCCCGTTTCAGGCGGTGGTGAAAAACTGTTTTTT
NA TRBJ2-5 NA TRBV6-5 CASSYSNFAVGETQYF TGTGCCAGCAGTTACTCGAATTTCGCAGTAGGAGAGACCCAGTACTTC
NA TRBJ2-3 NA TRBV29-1 CSVEDRGGADTQYF TGCAGCGTTGAAGATCGTGGGGGCGCAGATACGCAGTATTTT
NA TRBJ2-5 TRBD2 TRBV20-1 CSARPMRLAGGLQETQYF TGCAGTGCTAGACCTATGAGACTAGCGGGAGGGCTTCAAGAGACCCAGTACTTC
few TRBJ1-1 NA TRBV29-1 CSVNQGGTEAFF TGCAGCGTAAACCAGGGTGGCACTGAAGCTTTCTTT
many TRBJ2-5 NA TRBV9 CASSASGQQETQYF TGTGCCAGCAGCGCCTCGGGACAACAAGAGACCCAGTACTTC
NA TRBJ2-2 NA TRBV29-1 CSVDRQGTGELFF TGCAGCGTTGATAGGCAGGGGACCGGGGAGCTGTTTTTT